The present T cell receptor (beta chain) was sequenced within a study of post-analysis software for immune sequencing data. Overall study findings and caveats: There were a few TRBV segments more frequent in patients than controls, and TRBV5-6, TRBV5-1 and TRBV20-1 were among them. Normalized Chao1 diversity was significantly reduced in patients versus controls. Pronounced co-clustering by F measure was evident among identically batched samples.

Unique molecular identifiers had been added to the TCR beta cDNA libraries. The yield from about 1 to 10 million T cells was 500,000 or so cDNA molecules in total. Each CDR3 protein gets one entry after TCRdb re-called the PCR reads with MiXCR. Among about 560,000 distinct CDR3 sequences listed, around 44% were seen once. Turning to this clonotype: The antigen is not known.

The V gene's germline CDR1 is SGHAT and CDR2 FQNNGV. Trimming removed 0 bases from V and 0 bases from J, with 8 bases in between. This CDR3 is built from 15 residues. The source material was blood. The J gene is TRBJ1-1, the V gene TRBV11-2, with D hard to call. The TCR comes from a girl aged 10 to 17 with multiple sclerosis. CDR3 DNA sequence: TGTGCCAGCAGCTTAGACCCCTCGATGAACACTGAAGCTTTCTTT. This gives the protein CASSLDPSMNTEAFF.